This TCR beta chain derives from a study of T cell changes during pregnancy in multiple sclerosis. Germline values: CDR1 LNHDA, CDR2 SQIVND (reference sequence). The CDR3 totals 14 residues. V was pared by 8 bases and J by 2 bases, with 10 bases between. The repertoire was sequenced with immunoSEQ multiplex PCR; TCRdb's copy has only in-frame clones and lacks some. The sample has more than 55,000 clones, about 92% seen once. This sequence was found in a female donor with multiple sclerosis, enrolled in a pregnancy study. The sample was peripheral blood, taken in the third trimester of pregnancy. The rearrangement joins TRBV19 to TRBJ2-6, with D perhaps TRBD2 (6 bases). CDR3 in amino acids: CASLAGTGANVLTF. The DNA of the CDR3 is TGTGCCAGTTTGGCGGGAACTGGGGCCAACGTCCTGACTTTC.